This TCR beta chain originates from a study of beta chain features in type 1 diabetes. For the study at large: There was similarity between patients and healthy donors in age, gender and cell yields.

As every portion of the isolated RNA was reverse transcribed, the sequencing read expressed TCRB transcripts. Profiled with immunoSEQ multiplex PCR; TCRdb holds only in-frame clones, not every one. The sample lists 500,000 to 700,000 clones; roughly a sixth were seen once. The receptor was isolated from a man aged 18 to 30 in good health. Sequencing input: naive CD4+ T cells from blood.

The CDR3 nucleotides read TGTGCCAGCAGCCGGCAGCCCCAGCCATACGGCTACACCTTC. It is translated as CASSRQPQPYGYTF. V is TRBV14 and J is TRBJ1-2; no firm D call. V was trimmed by 4 bases and J by 8 bases, leaving 17 bases between them. This CDR3 spans 14 amino acids. Per germline, CDR1 SGHDN and CDR2 FVKESK.